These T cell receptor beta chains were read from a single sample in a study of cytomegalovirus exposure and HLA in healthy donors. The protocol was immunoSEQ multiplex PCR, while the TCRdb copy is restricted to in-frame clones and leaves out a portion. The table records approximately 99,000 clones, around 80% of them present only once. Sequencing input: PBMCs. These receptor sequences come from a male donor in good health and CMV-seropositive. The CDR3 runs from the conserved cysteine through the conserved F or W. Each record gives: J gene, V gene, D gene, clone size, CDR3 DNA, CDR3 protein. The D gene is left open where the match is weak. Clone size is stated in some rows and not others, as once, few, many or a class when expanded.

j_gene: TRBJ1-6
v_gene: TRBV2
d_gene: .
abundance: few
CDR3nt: TGTGCCAGCAGGGCTGTTAATTCACCCCTCCACTTT
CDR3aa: CASRAVNSPLHF

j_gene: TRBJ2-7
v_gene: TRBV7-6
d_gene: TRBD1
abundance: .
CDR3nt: TGTGCCAGCAGCGTTGGGACAGGGGAGCTCGCGCAGTACTTC
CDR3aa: CASSVGTGELAQYF

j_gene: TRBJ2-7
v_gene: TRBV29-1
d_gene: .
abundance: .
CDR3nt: TGCAGCGTCAACAGGGTCCTCGGGGACGAGCAGTACTTC
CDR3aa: CSVNRVLGDEQYF

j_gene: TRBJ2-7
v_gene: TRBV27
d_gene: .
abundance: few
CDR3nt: TGTGCCAGCAGTCGTAACCCTGGAGGGCTCTACGAGCAGTACTTC
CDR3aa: CASSRNPGGLYEQYF

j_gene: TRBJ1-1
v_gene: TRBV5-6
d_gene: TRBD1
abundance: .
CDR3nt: TGTGCCAGCAGCTCCGGGACAGGGGCTTACACTGAAGCTTTCTTT
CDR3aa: CASSSGTGAYTEAFF

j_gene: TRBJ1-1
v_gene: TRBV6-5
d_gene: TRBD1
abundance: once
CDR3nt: TGTGCCAGCAGTATGACAGGGTGGACTGAAGCTTTCTTT
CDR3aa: CASSMTGWTEAFF

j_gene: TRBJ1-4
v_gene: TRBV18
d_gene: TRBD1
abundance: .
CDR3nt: TGTGCCAGCTCCAACGAGGGGGCGCGAGAAAAACTGTTTTTT
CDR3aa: CASSNEGAREKLFF

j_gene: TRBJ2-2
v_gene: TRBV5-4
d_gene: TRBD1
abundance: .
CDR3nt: TGTGCCAGCAGTCCCGGGACAGGGTCCACCGGGGAGCTGTTTTTT
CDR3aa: CASSPGTGSTGELFF

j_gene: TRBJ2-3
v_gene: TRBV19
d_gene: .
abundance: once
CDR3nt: TGTGCCAGTAGCTACGTCAACACAGATACGCAGTATTTT
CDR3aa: CASSYVNTDTQYF

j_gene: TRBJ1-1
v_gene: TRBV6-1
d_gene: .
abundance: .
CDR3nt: TGTGCCAGCAGCATCCGGGTCCCCCAAAACGAAGCTTTCTTT
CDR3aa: CASSIRVPQNEAFF

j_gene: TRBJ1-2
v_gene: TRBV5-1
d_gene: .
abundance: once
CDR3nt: TGCGCCAGCAGCTTGGCTTTCTCAGGGGCGGATGGCTACACCTTC
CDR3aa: CASSLAFSGADGYTF

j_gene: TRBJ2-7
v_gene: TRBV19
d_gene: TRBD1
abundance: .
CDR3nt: TGTGCCAGTAGTATGGCACAGGGGTACGAGCAGTACTTC
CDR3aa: CASSMAQGYEQYF

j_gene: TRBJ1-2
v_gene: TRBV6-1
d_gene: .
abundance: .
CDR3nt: TGTGCCAGCAGACCGGACAGTAACTATGGCTACACCTTC
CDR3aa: CASRPDSNYGYTF

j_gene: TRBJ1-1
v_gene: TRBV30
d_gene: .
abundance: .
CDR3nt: TGTGCCTGGAGTGTACTGTGGAACACTGAAGCTTTCTTT
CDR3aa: CAWSVLWNTEAFF

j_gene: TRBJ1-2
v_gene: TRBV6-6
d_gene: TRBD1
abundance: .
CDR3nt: TGTGCCAGCAGTTACTCTAGGACAGGGGGCCGTGGCTACACCTTC
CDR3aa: CASSYSRTGGRGYTF

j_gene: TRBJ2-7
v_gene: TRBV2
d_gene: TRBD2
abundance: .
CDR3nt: TGTGCCAGCAGTCCGGGACTAGCGGGGAACCTCCCCTACGAGCAGTACTTC
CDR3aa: CASSPGLAGNLPYEQYF